The next 14 T cell receptor beta chains were all read from a single sample in a study of blood T cell repertoires in COVID-19. Some clones are missing from TCRdb's copy, which holds only in-frame ones; the method was immunoSEQ multiplex PCR. The data contain under 150,000 clones, about 77% of them singletons. Specimen: peripheral blood. Receptor source: a man older than 75 with acute or convalescent COVID-19.

The gene calls are TRBV5-1 and TRBJ2-2; TRBD2 matches 7 bases. The CDR3 spans 15 residues. The trim removed 0 bases at V and 8 bases at J, leaving 7 bases unmatched. Germline values: CDR1 SGHRS, CDR2 YFSETQ. The DNA for the CDR3 is TGCGCCAGCAGCTTGGCGGGACTACCGAGAGGGGAGCTGTTTTTT. Translated, it gives CASSLAGLPRGELFF. Full variable domain (rest looked up from reference TRBV5-1 and TRBJ2-2): KAGVTQTPRYLIKTRGQQVTLSCSPISGHRSVSWYQQTPGQGLQFLFEYFSETQRNKGNFPGRFSGRQFSNSRSEMNVSTLELGDSALYLCASSLAGLPRGELFFGEGSRLTVL.

This chain connects TRBV5-1 to TRBJ2-1, with TRBD1 matching over 8 bases. Germline CDR1 is SGHRS and CDR2 is YFSETQ. The CDR3 runs 18 residues. The trim removed 1 base at V and 5 bases at J, leaving 14 bases unmatched. CDR3 residues: CASSLSRGQAMRHNEQFF. The CDR3 nucleotides read TGCGCCAGCAGCTTGTCCCGGGGACAGGCTATGAGGCACAATGAGCAGTTCTTC.

The chain recombines TRBV6-4 with TRBJ1-1; 7 positions agree with TRBD1. The germline V gene has CDR1 MRHNA and CDR2 SNTAGT. CDR3 size: 14 residues. V gave up 6 bases and J gave up 0 bases; unmatched junction bases: 4. CDR3 residues: CASRSDRMNTEAFF. CDR3 bases: TGTGCCAGCAGATCGGACAGGATGAACACTGAAGCTTTCTTT.

This clone appeared once. J is TRBJ1-1 and V is TRBV6-2 or TRBV6-3, with 8 bases lining up with TRBD1. This CDR3 has 18 residues. V shed 2 bases, J shed 0 bases, and the junction held 11 bases outside the gene matches. Looked up from germline, CDR1 is MNHEY and CDR2 is SVGEGT. Here the CDR3 reads CASSYRQGTMTMNTEAFF. In DNA form, the CDR3 reads TGTGCCAGCAGTTACAGACAGGGGACTATGACAATGAACACTGAAGCTTTCTTT.

The genes are TRBV5-8 and TRBJ1-4, with D possibly matching TRBD1 (5 bases). Germline V lookup: CDR1 SGHTS, CDR2 YDEGEE. The V end lost 6 bases, the J end lost 2 bases, and 17 bases lay between the germline ends. There are 16 residues in the CDR3. The CDR3 nucleotides are TGTGCCAGCACCCGGGCGGGGCTGAGGACTAATGAAAAACTGTTTTTT. This sequence encodes CASTRAGLRTNEKLFF.

The chain has TRBV28 and TRBJ1-2, with a tentative D call TRBD1 (5 bases). The CDR3 runs 14 residues. Trimming pared 4 bases from V and 7 bases from J, leaving 16 bases between. Germline V lookup: CDR1 MDHEN, CDR2 SYDVKM. Here the CDR3 reads CASSSPAGRFGYTF. CDR3 nucleotide sequence: TGTGCCAGCAGTTCCCCCGCAGGGCGGTTTGGCTACACCTTC.

V and J are TRBV5-5 and TRBJ2-7, with a possible D match to TRBD2 (6 bases). CDR3 size: 16 residues. Trimming removed 0 bases at V and 4 bases at J, with 17 bases between. Germline assignment: CDR1 SGHKS and CDR2 YYEKEE (reference sequence). CDR3 nucleotides: TGTGCCAGCAGCTTGGTGGGACTCCCCGGGTCGTACGAGCAGTACTTC. It yields the protein CASSLVGLPGSYEQYF.

The rearrangement joins TRBV4-2 to TRBJ2-3; TRBD2 matches at 13 bases. Germline values: CDR1 LGHNA, CDR2 YNFKEQ. V shed 1 base and J 2 bases; nucleotides not matched to a gene: 3. This CDR3 contains 17 residues. CDR3 bases: TGTGCCAGCAGCCAAGTGGGACTAGCGGGAACCACAGATACGCAGTATTTT. Translated, it gives CASSQVGLAGTTDTQYF.

The CDR3, as DNA: TGTGCCAGCTCACCCCGGGACAGGGAAGCTTTCTTT. This encodes CASSPRDREAFF. The rearrangement joins TRBV18 to TRBJ1-1; 8 positions agree with TRBD1. CDR1 and CDR2 (germline): KGHSH, LQKENI. The J segment lost 8 bases and the V segment lost 3 bases, leaving 2 bases of the junction unmatched. This CDR3 is built from 12 residues.

The rearrangement links TRBV5-1 to TRBJ2-5, with 7 nucleotides matching TRBD2. V was clipped by 0 bases and J by 5 bases; unmatched bases: 7. The CDR3 has 15 residues. Germline V lookup: CDR1 SGHRS, CDR2 YFSETQ. CDR3 DNA sequence: TGCGCCAGCAGCTTGGCGGGGGGAGGCGGTGAGACCCAGTACTTC. Translation: CASSLAGGGGETQYF.

The rearrangement links TRBV2 to TRBJ2-1, with no clear D. There are 11 residues in the CDR3. The germline gives CDR1 SNHLY, CDR2 FYNNEI. V dropped 6 bases and J dropped 10 bases, with 10 bases sitting between them. DNA of the CDR3: TGTGCCAGCAGCCCAGTATGGGAGCAGTTCTTC. This gives the protein CASSPVWEQFF.

J is TRBJ2-2 and V is TRBV5-1; D is uncertain. V was clipped by 0 bases and J by 4 bases, with 7 bases between them. Germline V gene sequence: CDR1 SGHRS, CDR2 YFSETQ. CDR3 length: 14 amino acids. The CDR3 DNA sequence: TGCGCCAGCAGCTTGGATCCCAGCACCGGGGAGCTGTTTTTT. This encodes CASSLDPSTGELFF.

The chain links TRBV3-1 (or the pseudogene TRBV3-2) to TRBJ2-5; unclear D gene. The CDR3 has 13 amino acids. V was trimmed by 2 bases and J by 5 bases, leaving 9 bases between them. Germline V CDR1 and CDR2: LGHDT, YNNKEL (reference sequence). The CDR3 loop reads CASSQTIRETQYF. CDR3 nucleotide sequence: TGTGCCAGCAGCCAAACTATAAGGGAGACCCAGTACTTC.

V usage is TRBV5-1 and J usage is TRBJ2-3; a possible D gene is TRBD1 (6 bases). The germline V gene encodes CDR1 SGHRS and CDR2 YFSETQ. This CDR3 contains 13 residues. Trimming took 4 bases from V and 5 from J, leaving 11 bases between them. CDR3 loop: CASSLGQLDTQYF. As DNA, the CDR3 is TGCGCCAGCAGCCTCGGACAGTTAGATACGCAGTATTTT.